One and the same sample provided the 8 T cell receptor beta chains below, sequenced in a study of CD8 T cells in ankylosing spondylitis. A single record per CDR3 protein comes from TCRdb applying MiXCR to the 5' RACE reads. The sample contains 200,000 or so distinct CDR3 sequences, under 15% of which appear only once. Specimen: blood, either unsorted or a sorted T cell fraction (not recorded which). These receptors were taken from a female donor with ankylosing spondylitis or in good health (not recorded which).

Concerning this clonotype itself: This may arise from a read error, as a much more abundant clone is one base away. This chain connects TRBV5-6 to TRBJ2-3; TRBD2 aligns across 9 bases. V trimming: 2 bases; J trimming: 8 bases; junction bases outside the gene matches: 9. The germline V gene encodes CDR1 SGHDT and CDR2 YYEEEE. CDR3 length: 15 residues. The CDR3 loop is CASSFAGGPKGTQYF. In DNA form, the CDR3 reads TGTGCCAGCAGCTTTGCGGGAGGGCCGAAAGGTACGCAGTATTTT.

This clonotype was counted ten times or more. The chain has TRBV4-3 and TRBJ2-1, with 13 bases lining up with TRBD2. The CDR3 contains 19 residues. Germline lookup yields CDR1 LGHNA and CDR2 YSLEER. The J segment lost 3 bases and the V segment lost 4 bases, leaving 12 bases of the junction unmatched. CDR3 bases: TGCGCCAGCAGCCGCGGACTAGCGGGAGTCCCTCTCCTCTACAATGAGCAGTTCTTC. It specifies CASSRGLAGVPLLYNEQFF.

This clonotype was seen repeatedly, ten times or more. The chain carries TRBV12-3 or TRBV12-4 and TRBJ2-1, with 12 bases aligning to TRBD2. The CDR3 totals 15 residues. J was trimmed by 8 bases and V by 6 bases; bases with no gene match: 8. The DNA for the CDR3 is TGTGCCAGCAGCCCCGCTAGCGGGAGGGCCCATGAGCAGTTCTTC. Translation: CASSPASGRAHEQFF.

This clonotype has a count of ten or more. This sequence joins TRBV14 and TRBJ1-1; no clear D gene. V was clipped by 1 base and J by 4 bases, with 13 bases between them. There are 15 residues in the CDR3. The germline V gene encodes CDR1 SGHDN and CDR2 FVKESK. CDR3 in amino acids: CASSQGLMGFTEAFF. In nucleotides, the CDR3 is TGTGCCAGCAGCCAAGGGCTGATGGGATTCACTGAAGCTTTCTTT.

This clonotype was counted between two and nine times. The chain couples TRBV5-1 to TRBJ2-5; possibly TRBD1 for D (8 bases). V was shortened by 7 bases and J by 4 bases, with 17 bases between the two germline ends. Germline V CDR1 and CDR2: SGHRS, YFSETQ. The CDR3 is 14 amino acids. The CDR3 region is CASANNRGGETQYF. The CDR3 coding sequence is TGCGCCAGCGCTAACAACAGGGGGGGAGAGACCCAGTACTTC.

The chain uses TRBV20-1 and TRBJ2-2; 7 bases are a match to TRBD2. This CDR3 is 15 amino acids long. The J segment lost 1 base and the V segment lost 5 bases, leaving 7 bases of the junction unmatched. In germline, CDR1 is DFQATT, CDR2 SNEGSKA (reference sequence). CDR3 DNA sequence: TGCAGTGCTCCTTCCCCTAGCGGGAACACCGGGGAGCTGTTTTTT. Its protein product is CSAPSPSGNTGELFF.

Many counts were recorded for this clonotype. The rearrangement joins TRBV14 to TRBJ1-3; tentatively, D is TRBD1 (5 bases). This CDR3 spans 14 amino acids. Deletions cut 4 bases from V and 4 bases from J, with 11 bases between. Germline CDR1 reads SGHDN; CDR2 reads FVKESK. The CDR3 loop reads CASSPGTGGNTIYF. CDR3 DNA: TGTGCCAGCAGCCCCGGGACGGGAGGAAACACCATATATTTT.

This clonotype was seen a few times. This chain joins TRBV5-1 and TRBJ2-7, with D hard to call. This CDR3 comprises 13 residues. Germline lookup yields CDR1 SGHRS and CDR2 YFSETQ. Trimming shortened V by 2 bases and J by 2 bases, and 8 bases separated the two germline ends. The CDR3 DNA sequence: TGCGCCAGCAGCTTCGACGGAACCTACGAGCAGTACTTC. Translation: CASSFDGTYEQYF.